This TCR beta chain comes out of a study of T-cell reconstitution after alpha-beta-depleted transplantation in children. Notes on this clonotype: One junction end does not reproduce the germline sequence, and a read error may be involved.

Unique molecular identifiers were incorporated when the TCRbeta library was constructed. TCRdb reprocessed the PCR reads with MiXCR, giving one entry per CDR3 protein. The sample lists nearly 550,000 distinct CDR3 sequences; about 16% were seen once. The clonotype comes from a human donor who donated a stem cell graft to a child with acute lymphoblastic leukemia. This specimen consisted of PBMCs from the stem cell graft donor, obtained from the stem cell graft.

DNA for the CDR3: TGCGCCAGCAGTTTGGAGCTTTATGGCTACACCTTC. Its protein product is CASSLELYGYTF. J is TRBJ1-2 and V is TRBV5-1; D is uncertain. The CDR3 is 12 amino acids. Germline CDR1 is SGHRS and CDR2 is YFSETQ.